The 31 T cell receptor beta chains below were found in one sample sequenced in a study of a mutant IDH1 vaccine in newly diagnosed glioma. Time point: week 35, safety follow-up. Every vaccination contained 300 ug of the mutant IDH1 20-mer peptide and was paired with topical imiquimod. Produced via immunoSEQ multiplex PCR; TCRdb's table is partial and in-frame only. The sample has some 29,000 clones; about 70% are singletons. These receptors have no known antigen. The sequencing used PBMCs, collected from a glioma patient whose treatment included an IDH1 peptide vaccine. The receptors come from a man in his fifties with glioma.

Here the CDR3 DNA reads TGTGCCAGTAGTACGCACACCGGGGAGCTGTTTTTT. Translation gives CASSTHTGELFF. This rearrangement joins TRBV19 to TRBJ2-2; D ambiguous. The CDR3 length is 12 residues. Per germline, CDR1 LNHDA and CDR2 SQIVND (reference sequence). Between the trimmed V and J ends, which lost 4 bases and 3 bases, there was a span of 3 bases.

This rearrangement joins TRBV2 to TRBJ2-3; 9 positions agree with TRBD2. Germline-derived CDR1 and CDR2 are SNHLY and FYNNEI. J lost 1 base, V lost 8 bases, and 7 bases had no gene match. The CDR3 contains 15 residues. This CDR3 is CASARTSERTDTQYF. CDR3 bases: TGTGCCAGCGCCCGGACTAGCGAACGCACAGATACGCAGTATTTT.

The genes are TRBV25-1 and TRBJ1-4; D is unclear. The CDR3 runs to 16 residues. The V end was cut by 5 bases, the J end by 0 bases, with 13 bases between. Germline CDR1 reads MGHDK; CDR2 reads SYGVNS. As DNA, the CDR3 is TGTGCCAGCAGTTCCGGGAACCAGGCAACTAATGAAAAACTGTTTTTT. Translation gives CASSSGNQATNEKLFF.

The rearrangement links TRBV11-2 to TRBJ1-1; D is uncertain. Germline loops: CDR1 SGHAT, CDR2 FQNNGV. V lost 5 bases to trimming and J lost 2 bases, with 12 bases between them. CDR3 length: 14 amino acids. As DNA, the CDR3 is TGTGCCAGCAGCCTAGGGCAGGCTAACACTGAAGCTTTCTTT. Translation: CASSLGQANTEAFF.

The chain couples TRBV4-1 to TRBJ2-7; the D gene is possibly TRBD2 (5 bases). Germline CDR1 reads MGHRA; CDR2 reads YSYEKL. This CDR3 has 15 residues. Trimming shortened V by 4 bases and J by 5 bases, and 18 bases separated the two germline ends. DNA of the CDR3: TGCGCCAGCAGCCCCAGACCGGACTGGGAAAACGAGCAGTACTTC. As protein: CASSPRPDWENEQYF.

This chain uses TRBV10-3 with TRBJ1-5, with D uncertain. V shed 11 bases and J shed 1 base, with 15 bases lying between them. CDR3 size: 14 residues. CDR1 and CDR2 from the germline V gene are ENHRY and SYGVKD. CDR3 region: CAVRGLGSNQPQHF. The CDR3 DNA reads TGTGCCGTCCGGGGTCTAGGGAGCAATCAGCCCCAGCATTTT.

The V call is TRBV16, the J call TRBJ1-5; 8 bases line up with TRBD1. Germline lookup yields CDR1 KGHSY and CDR2 FQNENV. Trimming removed 3 bases from V and 6 bases from J; junction bases left unmatched: 4. The length of the CDR3 is 14 residues. In DNA form, the CDR3 reads TGTGCCAGCAGCCAGGACAGGGTGGGTCAGCCCCAGCATTTT. This gives the protein CASSQDRVGQPQHF.

V gene TRBV6-5 combines with J gene TRBJ2-3; 8 bases map to TRBD1. V trimming: 6 bases; J trimming: 3 bases; junction bases outside the gene matches: 5. CDR1 is MNHEY, CDR2 SVGAGI, per germline. The CDR3 has 14 amino acids. The CDR3 loop is CASRTGVGTDTQYF. The CDR3 DNA follows: TGTGCCAGCAGGACAGGGGTAGGGACAGATACGCAGTATTTT.

The gene calls are TRBV5-6 and TRBJ2-5; no definite D call. There are 13 residues in the CDR3. The V and J ends lost 3 bases and 5 bases respectively, with 11 bases between them. Germline V gene data show CDR1 as SGHDT and CDR2 as YYEEEE. CDR3 sequence (DNA): TGTGCCAGCAGCTCGATGGCTGGGGAGACCCAGTACTTC. Its translation: CASSSMAGETQYF.

CDR3 in amino acids: CASSKAGAGEQYF. The CDR3 DNA reads TGTGCCAGCAGTAAAGCGGGAGCCGGCGAGCAGTACTTC. The chain combines TRBV25-1 with TRBJ2-7, with 8 bases that match TRBD2. The CDR3 has 13 amino acids. J was trimmed by 6 bases and V by 5 bases; bases with no gene match: 6. Germline lookup yields CDR1 MGHDK and CDR2 SYGVNS.

Only one count was recorded for this clone. V is TRBV5-1 and J is TRBJ1-2, with a tentative D call TRBD1 (6 bases). The CDR3 is 12 residues long. From germline, CDR1 is SGHRS and CDR2 YFSETQ. Deletions cut 3 bases from V and 8 bases from J, with 11 bases between. The CDR3 sequence: CASSSNRVGYTF. The CDR3 nucleotides are TGCGCCAGCAGCTCCAACAGGGTCGGCTACACCTTC. Full variable domain (rest looked up from reference TRBV5-1 and TRBJ1-2): KAGVTQTPRYLIKTRGQQVTLSCSPISGHRSVSWYQQTPGQGLQFLFEYFSETQRNKGNFPGRFSGRQFSNSRSEMNVSTLELGDSALYLCASSSNRVGYTFGSGTRLTVV.

V gene TRBV29-1 combines with J gene TRBJ2-1, with D unclear. V lost 4 bases to trimming and J lost 0 bases, with 13 bases between them. Germline V gives CDR1 SQVTM, CDR2 ANQGSEA. CDR3 length equals 15 residues. CDR3 bases: TGCAGCGTTGCCCGGAGAGGTAGCTCCTACAATGAGCAGTTCTTC. Protein product: CSVARRGSSYNEQFF.

The V gene is TRBV6-6, the J gene TRBJ1-1, with a possible D match to TRBD1 (6 bases). Germline V gives CDR1 MNHNY, CDR2 SVGAGI (reference sequence). V lost 6 bases to trimming and J lost 4 bases, with 9 bases between them. The CDR3 extends over 12 amino acids. DNA of the CDR3: TGTGCCAGCAGAGAACAGGGCACTGAAGCTTTCTTT. Translated, it gives CASREQGTEAFF.

The chain is built from TRBV2 and TRBJ1-3; D ambiguous. Trimming cost V 7 bases and J 0 bases, with 7 bases left between them. The CDR3 runs 13 residues. Germline V gene sequence: CDR1 SNHLY, CDR2 FYNNEI. The CDR3: CASTTDSGNTIYF. CDR3 in DNA: TGTGCCAGCACCACCGACTCTGGAAACACCATATATTTT.

This clone showed up just once. V and J are TRBV28 and TRBJ1-4, with 8 bases matching TRBD1. J lost 5 bases, V lost 5 bases, and 10 bases had no gene match. This CDR3 has 16 amino acids. Germline assignment: CDR1 MDHEN and CDR2 SYDVKM. CDR3 in amino acids: CASSLPQTGENEKLFF. DNA for the CDR3: TGTGCCAGCAGTCTTCCCCAGACAGGGGAGAATGAAAAACTGTTTTTT.

The J gene is TRBJ2-7, the V gene TRBV5-6; no definite D call. Trimming removed 1 base at V and 2 bases at J, with 10 bases between. CDR1 and CDR2 (germline): SGHDT, YYEEEE. This CDR3 is 14 amino acids long. CDR3 nucleotide sequence: TGTGCCAGCAGCTTGCTGGGTGAGGCCTACGAGCAGTACTTC. It yields the protein CASSLLGEAYEQYF.

The rearrangement uses TRBV29-1 and TRBJ2-1; 8 bases line up with TRBD2. This CDR3 region has 14 residues. Germline loops: CDR1 SQVTM, CDR2 ANQGSEA. The V segment lost 5 bases and the J segment 0 bases; nucleotides outside the gene matches: 3. CDR3 sequence reads: CSVSGGSSYNEQFF. The CDR3, as DNA: TGCAGCGTTTCGGGGGGGAGCTCCTACAATGAGCAGTTCTTC.

This chain joins TRBV2 and TRBJ2-7, with D possibly TRBD2 on 6 matching bases. Trimming shortened V by 6 bases and J by 5 bases, and 17 bases separated the two germline ends. Germline CDR1 and CDR2: SNHLY and FYNNEI. CDR3 length: 14 amino acids. The CDR3 region has the DNA TGTGCCAGCAGGCCAACAACGGGACTTAACGAGCAGTACTTC. Its translation: CASRPTTGLNEQYF.

This clone was seen only a few times. The V gene is TRBV7-9, the J gene TRBJ2-7, with D uncertain. The length of the CDR3 is 14 residues. Trimming removed 2 bases from V and 5 bases from J, with 13 bases in between. Germline CDR1 is SEHNR and CDR2 is FQNEAQ (reference sequence). In DNA, the CDR3 is TGTGCCAGCAGCTTATTCGGCAGGCCCCACGAGCAGTACTTC. It specifies CASSLFGRPHEQYF.

This rearrangement joins TRBV5-4 to TRBJ2-3, with 16 bases fitting TRBD2. Trimming removed 5 bases from V and 5 bases from J; junction bases left unmatched: 5. Germline-derived CDR1 and CDR2 are SGHNT and YYREEE (reference sequence). This CDR3 has 16 amino acids. The CDR3 sequence: CASRPGLAGGEDTQYF. DNA of the CDR3: TGTGCCAGCAGACCGGGACTAGCGGGGGGGGAAGATACGCAGTATTTT.

This chain links TRBV6-1 with TRBJ2-7; tentatively, D is TRBD2 (6 bases). CDR3 length: 14 residues. The germline V gene has CDR1 MNHNS and CDR2 SASEGT. V was clipped by 2 bases and J by 9 bases, with 17 bases between them. Here the CDR3 DNA reads TGTGCCAGCAGTGAAACGGGGGAGGCCCGCAGGCAGTACTTC. Amino acid sequence: CASSETGEARRQYF.

The chain combines TRBV15 with TRBJ1-1; a possible D gene is TRBD1 (5 bases). V was shortened by 8 bases and J by 0 bases, with 13 bases between the two germline ends. This CDR3 is 14 amino acids long. CDR1 is LNHNV and CDR2 is YYDKDF in the germline V gene (reference sequence). CDR3 DNA sequence: TGTGCCACCGGGGTAGGGGCAATGAACACTGAAGCTTTCTTT. This translates into CATGVGAMNTEAFF.

J is TRBJ2-5 and V is TRBV2; no firm D call. V was cut by 6 bases and J by 1 base, with 3 bases left in between. CDR1 is SNHLY, CDR2 FYNNEI, per germline. This CDR3 comprises 11 residues. The DNA for the CDR3 is TGTGCCAGCAGGCCCCAAGAGACCCAGTACTTC. It codes for CASRPQETQYF.

The chain is built from TRBV5-1 and TRBJ2-2; no clear D gene. V shed 0 bases and J shed 1 base, with 7 bases lying between them. Germline V CDR1 and CDR2: SGHRS, YFSETQ. This CDR3 spans 15 amino acids. DNA for the CDR3: TGCGCCAGCAGCTTGGGCACCCAGAACACCGGGGAGCTGTTTTTT. Translating gives CASSLGTQNTGELFF.

V is TRBV9 and J is TRBJ2-5; no reliable D call. Germline assignment: CDR1 SGDLS and CDR2 YYNGEE. V dropped 0 bases and J dropped 2 bases, with 11 bases sitting between them. The CDR3 runs to 15 residues. The CDR3 is CASSVGSLIQETQYF. In DNA form, the CDR3 reads TGTGCCAGCAGCGTAGGGTCTCTGATTCAAGAGACCCAGTACTTC.

This chain connects TRBV21-1 to TRBJ2-7; TRBD1 is taken as the D call from the table, unchecked against the DNA. TRBV21-1 is a recognized pseudogene. This CDR3 has 16 amino acids. CDR3 coding DNA: TGTGCCAGCAGCAATCGAAACAGGGGCTGTGGGTACGAGCAGTACTTC. Translated, it gives CASSNRNRGCGYEQYF.

The chain's CDR3 is CASSVQGNTEAFF. The DNA of the CDR3 is TGTGCCAGCAGCGTACAAGGGAACACTGAAGCTTTCTTT. The rearrangement links TRBV9 to TRBJ1-1; D is unclear. Germline values: CDR1 SGDLS, CDR2 YYNGEE. Deletions cut 1 base from V and 1 base from J, with 5 bases between. CDR3 size: 13 residues.

V usage is TRBV9 and J usage is TRBJ1-4, with D tentatively TRBD1 (5 bases). The CDR3 extends over 15 amino acids. V lost 0 bases and J 3 bases, leaving 9 bases between the germline ends. The germline V gene has CDR1 SGDLS and CDR2 YYNGEE. In DNA, the CDR3 is TGTGCCAGCAGCGTAGGCCGGGGGGCTAATGAAAAACTGTTTTTT. It codes for CASSVGRGANEKLFF.

Only a few counts were recorded for this clone. V and J are TRBV5-5 and TRBJ1-2; D is unclear. Trimming pared 2 bases from V and 6 bases from J, leaving 8 bases between. CDR3 size: 12 residues. The germline V gene has CDR1 SGHKS and CDR2 YYEKEE (reference sequence). CDR3 sequence (DNA): TGTGCCAGCAGCTTAATGGGGAATGGCTACACCTTC. Protein product: CASSLMGNGYTF.

In its sample, this clone was seen a few times. V is TRBV5-1 and J is TRBJ2-3; 9 positions match TRBD2. Looked up from germline, CDR1 is SGHRS and CDR2 is YFSETQ. The ends lost 4 bases at V and 5 bases at J; junction bases unmatched: 11. The CDR3 is made up of 16 amino acids. CDR3 in DNA: TGCGCCAGCAGCCCCCAAGGTAGCGGGAGTGGAGATACGCAGTATTTT. Protein sequence: CASSPQGSGSGDTQYF.

CDR3 nucleotides: TGTGCCAGCAGCACAGGGGGAGGGGGCGGGGAGACCCAGTACTTC. It translates to CASSTGGGGGETQYF. J is TRBJ2-5 and V is TRBV7-2, with D maybe TRBD1 (8 bases). Germline values: CDR1 SGHTA, CDR2 FQGNSA. The CDR3 sequence is 15 residues long. The V end lost 5 bases, the J end lost 5 bases, and 18 bases lay between the germline ends.